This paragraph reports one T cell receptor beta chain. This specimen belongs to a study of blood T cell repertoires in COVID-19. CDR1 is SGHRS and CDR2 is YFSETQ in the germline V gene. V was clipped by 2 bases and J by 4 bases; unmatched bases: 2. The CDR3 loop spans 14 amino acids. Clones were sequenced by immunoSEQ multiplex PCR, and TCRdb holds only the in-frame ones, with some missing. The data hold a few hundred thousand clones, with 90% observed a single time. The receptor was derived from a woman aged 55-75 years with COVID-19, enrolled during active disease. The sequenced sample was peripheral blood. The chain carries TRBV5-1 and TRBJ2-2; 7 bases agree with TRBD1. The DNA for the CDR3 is TGCGCCAGCAGCTTTTCAGGGGGCACCGGGGAGCTGTTTTTT. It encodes CASSFSGGTGELFF.